A single T cell receptor (beta chain) is shown here with its context. What it recognizes is unknown. This sample stems from a study of T cell responses to AZD1222 COVID-19 vaccine. Study-wide results and limits: In a largely white British group with more females than males, clonal diversity was possibly underestimated. The study found vaccine-associated CD4 TCRs spanning spike, dominant at 160-218 and 743-854.

This table comes from immunoSEQ multiplex PCR, and its TCRdb copy is limited to in-frame clones, with some not included. The table has over 100,000 clones, more than 65% seen once. Germline loops: CDR1 SGHAT, CDR2 FQNNGV. V was trimmed by 1 base and J by 7 bases, leaving 11 bases between them. The CDR3 has 13 residues. The sample here was peripheral blood, taken on day 0 of AZD1222 vaccination. The chain employs TRBV11-2 and TRBJ2-7, with D maybe TRBD2 (5 bases). This clonotype was obtained from an adult in good health. CDR3 nucleotide sequence: TGTGCCAGCAGCTTAGGTGACCGGGGAGAGCAGTACTTC. Protein: CASSLGDRGEQYF.